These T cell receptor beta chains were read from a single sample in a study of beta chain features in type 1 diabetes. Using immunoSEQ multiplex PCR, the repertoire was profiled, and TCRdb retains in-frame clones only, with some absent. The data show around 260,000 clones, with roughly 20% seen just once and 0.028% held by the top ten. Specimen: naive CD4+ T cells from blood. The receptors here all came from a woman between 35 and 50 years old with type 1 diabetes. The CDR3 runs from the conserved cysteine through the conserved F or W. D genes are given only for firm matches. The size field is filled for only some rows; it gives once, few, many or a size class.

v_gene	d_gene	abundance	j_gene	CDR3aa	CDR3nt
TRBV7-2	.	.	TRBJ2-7	CASSPRTASSYEQYF	TGTGCCAGCAGCCCTCGGACAGCAAGCTCCTACGAGCAGTACTTC
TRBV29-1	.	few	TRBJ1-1	CSVELQAGGAFF	TGCAGCGTTGAACTACAGGCAGGTGGAGCTTTCTTT
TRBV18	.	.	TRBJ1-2	CASSPGPEYGYTF	TGTGCCAGCTCACCAGGCCCAGAATATGGCTACACCTTC
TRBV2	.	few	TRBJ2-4	CASTGRLAKNIQYF	TGTGCCAGTACAGGTCGACTAGCCAAAAACATTCAGTACTTC
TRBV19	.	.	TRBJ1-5	CASTQVNSNQPQHF	TGTGCCAGTACACAGGTTAATAGCAATCAGCCCCAGCATTTT
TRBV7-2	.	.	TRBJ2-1	CASSSSPSGYNEQFF	TGTGCCAGCAGCTCAAGCCCCTCAGGATACAATGAGCAGTTCTTC
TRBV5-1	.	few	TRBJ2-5	CASRGGTEETQYF	TGCGCCAGCAGAGGAGGGACCGAAGAGACCCAGTACTTC
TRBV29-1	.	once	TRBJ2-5	CSVNRWSEETQYF	TGCAGCGTTAACAGGTGGAGTGAGGAGACCCAGTACTTC
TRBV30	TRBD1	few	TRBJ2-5	CACGDRGGETQYF	TGTGCCTGTGGGGACAGGGGAGGCGAGACCCAGTACTTC
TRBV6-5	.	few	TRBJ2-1	CASSPRDFVNGQFF	TGTGCCAGCAGTCCCCGGGACTTCGTTAATGGGCAGTTCTTC
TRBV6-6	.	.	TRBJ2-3	CASIFGRGGLRDTQYF	TGTGCCAGCATCTTCGGGCGCGGAGGCCTACGAGATACGCAGTATTTT
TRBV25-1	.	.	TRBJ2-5	CASSEQVSQETQYF	TGTGCCAGCAGTGAACAGGTATCTCAAGAGACCCAGTACTTC
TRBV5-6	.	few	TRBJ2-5	CASSSPYLPETQYF	TGTGCCAGCAGCTCCCCCTACCTACCAGAGACCCAGTACTTC
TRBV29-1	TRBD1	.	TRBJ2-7	CSVEGTGGPSYEQYF	TGCAGCGTTGAAGGGACAGGGGGCCCCTCCTACGAGCAGTACTTC
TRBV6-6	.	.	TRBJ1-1	CASSYVTGNEAFF	TGTGCCAGCAGTTACGTCACAGGGAACGAAGCTTTCTTT
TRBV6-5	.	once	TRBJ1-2	CASRQGRGNYGYTF	TGTGCCAGCAGACAGGGTCGGGGTAACTATGGCTACACCTTC
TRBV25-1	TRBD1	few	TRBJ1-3	CASSEPQGRRDTIYF	TGTGCCAGCAGTGAACCACAGGGGCGACGGGACACCATATATTTT
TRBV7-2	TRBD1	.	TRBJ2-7	CASSLDRGRREQYF	TGTGCCAGCAGCTTAGACAGGGGGCGCCGGGAGCAGTACTTC
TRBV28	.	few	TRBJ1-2	CASSLAVPAVDYGYTF	TGTGCCAGCAGTTTGGCCGTTCCTGCGGTTGACTATGGCTACACCTTC
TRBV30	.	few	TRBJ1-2	CAWDASSGYGYTF	TGTGCCTGGGACGCCTCCAGCGGTTATGGCTACACCTTC
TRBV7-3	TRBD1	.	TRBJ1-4	CASSTDRGGKLFF	TGTGCCAGCAGCACCGACAGGGGAGGAAAACTGTTTTTT
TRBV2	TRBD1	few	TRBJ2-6	CASSDLGQALPGANVLTF	TGTGCCAGCAGTGATCTGGGACAGGCCCTCCCTGGGGCCAACGTCCTGACTTTC
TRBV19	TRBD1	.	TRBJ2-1	CASSLRQGEGYEQFF	TGTGCCAGTAGTCTCCGACAGGGGGAGGGCTATGAGCAGTTCTTC
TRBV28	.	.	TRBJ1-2	CASSLSQDYGYTF	TGTGCCAGCAGTTTGTCACAGGACTATGGCTACACCTTC
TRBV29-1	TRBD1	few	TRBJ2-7	CSASFAGTGIPYEQYF	TGCAGCGCCTCGTTTGCCGGGACAGGGATCCCCTACGAGCAGTACTTC
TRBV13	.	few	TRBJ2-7	CASSFPVRSYEQYF	TGTGCCAGCAGCTTCCCTGTCAGGTCCTACGAGCAGTACTTC